This T cell receptor (beta chain) was retrieved from a study of post-analysis software for immune sequencing data. The wider study: Clinical courses comprised relapsing-remitting, secondary progressive and progressive-relapsing multiple sclerosis. Points from the study as a whole: In patients, TRBV5-6, TRBV5-1 and TRBV20-1 belonged to five or six TRBV segments found more frequently than in controls. The normalized Chao1 diversity of multiple sclerosis patients was significantly lower than that of controls.

Unique molecular identifiers were carried by the TCR beta cDNA libraries. When about 0.95 to 10 million T cells were used, they gave hundreds of thousands of cDNA molecules. TCRdb re-called the PCR reads through MiXCR, storing one row per CDR3 protein. This table holds under 650,000 distinct CDR3 sequences, roughly 47% found once. V lost 1 base, J lost 1 base, and 3 bases stayed unmatched. CDR1 SGHTA and CDR2 FQGNSA come from the germline V gene. The CDR3 runs 15 residues. Worth noting for this clonotype: What it binds is unknown.

The source of this sequence is a girl aged 5 to 17 with multiple sclerosis. The chain is built from TRBV7-2 and TRBJ2-5; TRBD2 agrees at 7 bases. The sequenced sample was blood. The CDR3 DNA reads as TGTGCCAGCAGCTTAGGGCTAGCGGTCCAAGAGACCCAGTACTTC. The encoded protein is CASSLGLAVQETQYF.